This TCR beta chain was retrieved from a study of vaccination and CD4 T cells after COVID-19. Sequencing of cultured CD4+ T cell DNA used the Oncomine TCR Beta short-read assay. Investigators obtained genomic DNA by extraction from cultured CD4+ T cells. TCRdb fed the PCR reads into MiXCR, producing one record per CDR3 protein. The sample gives about 10,000 distinct CDR3 sequences, roughly a third of which show up once; approximately 15% is in the top ten. Concerning this clonotype: Its antigen is unidentified.

Treatment meaning: roughly 10-day PBMC culture with coronavirus spike peptide pools or control peptides (ViraFEST assay). From the unexposed donor, CD4+ T cells were collected ahead of the COVID-19 pandemic (2011-2018). Peptide-pool expansion of antigen-specific T cells preceded TCR sequencing in ViraFEST. The receptor comes from a human donor in good health. Specimen: CD4+ T cells from blood, cultured in vitro.

The CDR3 reads CATMGTTYGNTEAFF. The CDR3 DNA reads as TGTGCCACCATGGGGACCACCTATGGGAACACTGAAGCTTTCTTT. This chain links TRBV24-1 with TRBJ1-1, with D tentatively TRBD1 (5 bases). CDR1 is KGHDR and CDR2 is SFDVKD in the germline V gene. Deletions cut 8 bases from V and 1 base from J, with 16 bases between. The CDR3 sequence is 15 residues long.